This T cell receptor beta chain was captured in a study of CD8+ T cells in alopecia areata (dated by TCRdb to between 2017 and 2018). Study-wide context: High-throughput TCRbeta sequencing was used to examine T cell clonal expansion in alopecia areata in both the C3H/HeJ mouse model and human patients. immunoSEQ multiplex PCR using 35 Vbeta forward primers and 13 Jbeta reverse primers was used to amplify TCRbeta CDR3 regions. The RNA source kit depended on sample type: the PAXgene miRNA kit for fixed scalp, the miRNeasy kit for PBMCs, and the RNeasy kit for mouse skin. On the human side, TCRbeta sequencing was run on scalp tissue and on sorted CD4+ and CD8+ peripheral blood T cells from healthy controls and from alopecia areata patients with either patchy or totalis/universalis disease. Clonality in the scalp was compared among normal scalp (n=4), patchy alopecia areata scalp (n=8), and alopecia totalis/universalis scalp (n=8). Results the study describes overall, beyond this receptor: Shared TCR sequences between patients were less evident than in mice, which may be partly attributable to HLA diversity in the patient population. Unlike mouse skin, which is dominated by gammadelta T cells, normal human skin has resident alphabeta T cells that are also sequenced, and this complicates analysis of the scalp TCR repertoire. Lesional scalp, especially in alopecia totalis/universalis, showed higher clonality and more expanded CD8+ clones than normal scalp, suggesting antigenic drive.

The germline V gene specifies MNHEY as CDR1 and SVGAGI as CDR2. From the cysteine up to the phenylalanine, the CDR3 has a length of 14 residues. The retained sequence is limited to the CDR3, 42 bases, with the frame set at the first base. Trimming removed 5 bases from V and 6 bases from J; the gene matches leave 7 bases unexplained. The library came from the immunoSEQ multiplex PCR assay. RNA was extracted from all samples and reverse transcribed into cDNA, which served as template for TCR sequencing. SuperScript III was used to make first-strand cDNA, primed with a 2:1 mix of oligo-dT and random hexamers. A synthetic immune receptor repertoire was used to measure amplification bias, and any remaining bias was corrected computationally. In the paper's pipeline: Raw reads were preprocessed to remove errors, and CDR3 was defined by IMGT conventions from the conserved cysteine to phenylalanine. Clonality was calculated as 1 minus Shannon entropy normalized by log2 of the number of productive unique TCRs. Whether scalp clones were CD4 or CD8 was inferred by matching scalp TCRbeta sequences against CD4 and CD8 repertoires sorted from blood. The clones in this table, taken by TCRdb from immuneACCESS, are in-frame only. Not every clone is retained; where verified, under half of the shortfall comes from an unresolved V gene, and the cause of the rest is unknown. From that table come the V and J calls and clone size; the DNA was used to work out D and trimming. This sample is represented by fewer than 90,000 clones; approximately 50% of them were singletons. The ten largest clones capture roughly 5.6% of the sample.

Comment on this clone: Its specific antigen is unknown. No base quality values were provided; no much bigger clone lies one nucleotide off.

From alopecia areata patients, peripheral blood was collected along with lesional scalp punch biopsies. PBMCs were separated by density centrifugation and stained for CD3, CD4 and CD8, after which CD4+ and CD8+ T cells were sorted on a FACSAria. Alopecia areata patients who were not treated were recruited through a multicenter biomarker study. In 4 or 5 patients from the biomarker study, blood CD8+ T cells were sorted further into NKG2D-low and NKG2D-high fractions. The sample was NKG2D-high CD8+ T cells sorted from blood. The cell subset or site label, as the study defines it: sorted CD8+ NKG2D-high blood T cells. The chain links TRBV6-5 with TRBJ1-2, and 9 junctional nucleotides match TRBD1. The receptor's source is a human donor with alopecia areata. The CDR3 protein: CASSLQGATNGYTF. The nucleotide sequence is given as TGTGCCAGCAGTCTACAGGGGGCGACCAATGGCTACACCTTC.